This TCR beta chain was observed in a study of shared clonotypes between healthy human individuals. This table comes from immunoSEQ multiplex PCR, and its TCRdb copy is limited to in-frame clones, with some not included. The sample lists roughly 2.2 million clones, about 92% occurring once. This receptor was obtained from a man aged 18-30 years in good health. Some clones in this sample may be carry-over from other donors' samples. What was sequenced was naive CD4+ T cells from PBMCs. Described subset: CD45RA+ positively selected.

The CDR3 coding sequence is TGTGCCAGCAGCCGGGTCGCTGCAACTAATGAAAAACTGTTTTTT. This gives the protein CASSRVAATNEKLFF. The rearrangement uses TRBV27 and TRBJ1-4; no clear D gene. Trimming stripped 6 bases from V and 0 bases from J, with 11 bases between. Germline CDR1 is MNHEY and CDR2 is SMNVEV (reference sequence). The CDR3 runs 15 residues.